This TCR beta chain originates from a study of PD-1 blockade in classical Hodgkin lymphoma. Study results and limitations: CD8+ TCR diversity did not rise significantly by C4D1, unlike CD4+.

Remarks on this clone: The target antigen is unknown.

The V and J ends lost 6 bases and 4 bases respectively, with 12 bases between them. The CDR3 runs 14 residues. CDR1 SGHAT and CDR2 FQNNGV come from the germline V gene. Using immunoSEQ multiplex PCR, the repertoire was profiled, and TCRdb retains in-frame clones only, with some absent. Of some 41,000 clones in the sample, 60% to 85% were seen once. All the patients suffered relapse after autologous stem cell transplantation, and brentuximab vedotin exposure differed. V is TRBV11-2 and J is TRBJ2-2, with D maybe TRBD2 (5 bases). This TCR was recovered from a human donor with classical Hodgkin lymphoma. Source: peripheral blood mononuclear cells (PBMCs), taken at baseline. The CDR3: CASSRPEGTGELFF. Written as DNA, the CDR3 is TGTGCCAGCAGTCGTCCCGAGGGCACCGGGGAGCTGTTTTTT.